A single TCR beta chain is shown here with its context. Its specificity is unknown. V lost 8 bases to trimming and J lost 5 bases; unmatched junction nucleotides: 13. The CDR3 runs 16 residues. The germline V gene encodes CDR1 SEHNR and CDR2 FQNEAQ (reference sequence). This sample was included in a study of T cells after yellow fever vaccination. Overall study: Fractions containing few cells were prepared with SMART-Seq v4 Ultra Low Input. The study, taken as a whole, reports: Abundant clonotypes (contaminants from the bulk population) could be present in FACS-sorted repertoires. Most clones from primary vaccination were detected again post-booster (around 96% CD4, roughly 91% CD8). A faster peak, day 5 versus 15, was reached by the weaker secondary response.

A single record per CDR3 protein comes from TCRdb applying MiXCR to the 5' RACE reads. Of more than 95,000 distinct CDR3 sequences listed, over 12% are singletons. V gene TRBV7-9 combines with J gene TRBJ2-1; 9 bases match TRBD2. Sequenced material: CD8+ T cells sorted from PBMCs, taken 5 days after the yellow fever booster vaccination. This receptor was obtained from a man younger than 35 who received the YFV17D yellow fever vaccine. The CDR3 here is CASAPGPAGGNNEQFF. CDR3 bases: TGTGCCAGCGCCCCGGGGCCAGCGGGGGGTAACAATGAGCAGTTCTTC. Using reference TRBV7-9 and TRBJ2-1 for the parts outside the CDR3, the full variable domain is DTGVSQNPRHKITKRGQNVTFRCDPISEHNRLYWYRQTLGQGPEFLTYFQNEAQLEKSRLLSDRFSAERPKGSFSTLEIQRTEQGDSAMYLCASAPGPAGGNNEQFFGPGTRLTVL.